This TCR beta chain was captured in a study of memory CD4+ T cells and cytomegalovirus serostatus. Whole-study results and caveats: Of roughly 180 reported CMV TCRbeta sequences, around 62 were found in memory CD4+ repertoires.

Note on this clone: What it recognizes is unknown.

The sort gate was single viable CD3+CD4+CD8-CD45RO+ cells for memory CD4+ T cells. Serostatus was set by detecting CMV pp150, pp28, p38, p52 IgG. The V gene's germline CDR1 is LGHNA and CDR2 YSLEER. This CDR3 comprises 18 residues. Trimming pared 3 bases from V and 0 bases from J, leaving 18 bases between. The assay was immunoSEQ multiplex PCR, and TCRdb's table has in-frame clones only and misses some. The sample holds just under 60,000 clones, roughly 81% seen once. Sequenced material: memory CD4+ T cells from blood. The V and J genes are TRBV4-3 and TRBJ2-1, with D possibly being TRBD2 (6 bases). The receptor was derived from an adult in good health and CMV-seronegative. The CDR3 nucleotides are TGCGCCAGCAGCCAGGTTCGGGCTAGCGCAAGCTCCTACAATGAGCAGTTCTTC. This translates into CASSQVRASASSYNEQFF.